The 21 T cell receptor beta chains listed next were all sequenced from one sample in a study of blood T cell repertoires in COVID-19. Assay: immunoSEQ multiplex PCR; the TCRdb copy retains only in-frame clones and omits some. Of 270,000 or so clones in the sample, nearly 85% were seen once. The sequencing sample was made of peripheral blood. The receptors originated from a human donor in a cohort sampled during active COVID-19.

The chain couples TRBV25-1 to TRBJ1-6, with D hard to call. With 0 bases removed from V and 9 bases from J, the gap between germline ends came to 9 bases. The CDR3 sequence is 14 residues long. Germline V lookup: CDR1 MGHDK, CDR2 SYGVNS. This CDR3 is CASSEYIQSSPLHF. The CDR3 bases are TGTGCCAGCAGTGAATATATTCAGTCTTCACCCCTCCACTTT.

The chain links TRBV15 to TRBJ2-6, with D uncertain. V lost 0 bases and J lost 0, with 6 bases in between. The germline V gene encodes CDR1 LNHNV and CDR2 YYDKDF (reference sequence). The CDR3 is 16 residues long. The CDR3 here is CATSRDSHSGANVLTF. Here the CDR3 DNA reads TGTGCCACCAGCAGAGATTCACACTCTGGGGCCAACGTCCTGACTTTC. Supplemented by reference TRBV15 and TRBJ2-6, the full variable domain reads DAMVIQNPRYQVTQFGKPVTLSCSQTLNHNVMYWYQQKSSQAPKLLFHYYDKDFNNEADTPDNFQSRRPNTSFCFLDIRSPGLGDTAMYLCATSRDSHSGANVLTFGAGSRLTVL.

The chain couples TRBV18 to TRBJ2-3, with 8 positions matching TRBD1. The length of the CDR3 is 14 residues. With V trimmed by 4 bases and J by 5 bases, 5 bases remained unmatched. Per germline, CDR1 KGHSH and CDR2 LQKENI. The CDR3 region is CASSRTGGGDTQYF. Here the CDR3 DNA reads TGTGCCAGCTCACGCACAGGGGGTGGAGATACGCAGTATTTT.

This chain joins TRBV25-1 and TRBJ1-6, with 8 bases aligning to TRBD1. The CDR3 has 14 amino acids. Germline V gives CDR1 MGHDK, CDR2 SYGVNS. V lost 4 bases to trimming and J lost 9 bases; unmatched junction nucleotides: 5. For the CDR3, the DNA is TGTGCCAGCAGTGCGACAGGGGTAATTTCACCCCTCCACTTT. Its protein product is CASSATGVISPLHF.

This clone was counted once. The chain links TRBV7-2 to TRBJ2-5, with D perhaps TRBD1 (7 bases). This CDR3 spans 16 amino acids. V dropped 4 bases and J dropped 5 bases, with 20 bases sitting between them. Germline loops: CDR1 SGHTA, CDR2 FQGNSA. The CDR3 sequence is CASSSRGGGGKETQYF. The CDR3 DNA is TGTGCCAGCAGCTCCAGAGGGGGCGGAGGGAAGGAGACCCAGTACTTC.

This clone has a handful of counts. The rearrangement joins TRBV9 to TRBJ2-1; 7 bases agree with TRBD1. V lost 0 bases to trimming and J lost 5 bases; unmatched junction nucleotides: 5. In germline, CDR1 is SGDLS, CDR2 YYNGEE. The length of the CDR3 is 15 residues. This CDR3 is CASSVEGGLNNEQFF. The CDR3 DNA reads as TGTGCCAGCAGCGTAGAAGGGGGCCTAAACAATGAGCAGTTCTTC.

The chain couples TRBV6-5 to TRBJ1-1, with a weak D call TRBD1 (5 bases). Trimming cost V 5 bases and J 1 base, with 11 bases left between them. This CDR3 is 14 amino acids long. From germline, CDR1 is MNHEY and CDR2 SVGAGI. CDR3 sequence: CASSPQAGNTEAFF. CDR3 sequence (DNA): TGTGCCAGCAGTCCACAGGCCGGGAACACTGAAGCTTTCTTT.

For this clone: Other DNA sequences in the same sample also yield this CDR3. The chain has TRBV7-9 and TRBJ1-1; tentative D call: TRBD1 (5 bases). CDR3 length equals 14 residues. V was shortened by 1 base and J by 4 bases, with 10 bases between the two germline ends. Per germline, CDR1 SEHNR and CDR2 FQNEAQ (reference sequence). The CDR3 protein is CASSLVLGGTEAFF. For the CDR3, the DNA is TGTGCCAGCAGCTTAGTCTTGGGGGGCACTGAAGCTTTCTTT.

The gene calls are TRBV5-6 and TRBJ2-4, with 11 bases that match TRBD2. Germline CDR1 SGHDT, CDR2 YYEEEE. The J segment lost 10 bases and the V segment lost 4 bases, leaving 16 bases of the junction unmatched. CDR3 length: 17 residues. CDR3 sequence reads: CASSLPGTSGLGDIQYF. In DNA form, the CDR3 reads TGTGCCAGCAGCCTCCCCGGGACTAGCGGTTTGGGGGATATTCAGTACTTC.

This rearrangement joins TRBV20-1 to TRBJ2-3; D is possibly TRBD2 (6 bases). The CDR3 runs 16 residues. The germline CDR1 and CDR2 sequences are DFQATT and SNEGSKA (reference sequence). The germline V and J ends were trimmed by 3 bases and 4 bases, with 20 bases remaining between them. DNA for the CDR3: TGCAGTGCTAGTGGGTCGGAGGGGTTCTTTGCAGATACGCAGTATTTT. Its protein is CSASGSEGFFADTQYF.

V gene TRBV4-2 combines with J gene TRBJ2-2; D remains ambiguous. Germline loops: CDR1 LGHNA, CDR2 YNFKEQ. The CDR3 is 12 residues long. Trimming removed 3 bases at V and 6 bases at J, with 5 bases between. The CDR3 DNA is TGTGCCAGCAGCCATGACTCCGGGGAGCTGTTTTTT. It yields the protein CASSHDSGELFF.

The chain couples TRBV19 to TRBJ2-3; 7 positions match TRBD1. The germline CDR1 and CDR2 sequences are LNHDA and SQIVND (reference sequence). V shed 6 bases, J shed 2 bases, and the junction held 8 bases outside the gene matches. The CDR3 runs 15 residues. The CDR3 here is CASSLGQVYTDTQYF. The CDR3 nucleotides are TGTGCCAGTAGCCTCGGACAGGTATACACAGATACGCAGTATTTT.

This sequence joins TRBV7-9 and TRBJ1-3; no clear D gene. CDR3 length equals 15 residues. Per germline, CDR1 SEHNR and CDR2 FQNEAQ (reference sequence). Trimming removed 0 bases at V and 7 bases at J, with 13 bases between. The CDR3 loop is CASSLAGVGGNTIYF. The CDR3 bases are TGTGCCAGCAGCTTAGCCGGGGTCGGCGGTAACACCATATATTTT.

The CDR3 bases are TGCAGTGCTAGTGGGGGGGGTAACGGGGCTTATGGCGCTGAAGCTTTCTTT. This translates into CSASGGGNGAYGAEAFF. The chain combines TRBV20-1 with TRBJ1-1, with D possibly matching TRBD1 (5 bases). The CDR3 covers 17 residues. With 3 bases removed from V and 6 bases from J, the gap between germline ends came to 26 bases. In germline, CDR1 is DFQATT, CDR2 SNEGSKA (reference sequence).

This clone was recorded many times. The chain couples TRBV18 to TRBJ1-2, with D perhaps TRBD1 (5 bases). The germline gives CDR1 KGHSH, CDR2 LQKENI. V was pared by 0 bases and J by 0 bases, with 17 bases between. The CDR3 runs to 18 residues. The CDR3 here is CASSPPGGRAGANYGYTF. DNA of the CDR3: TGTGCCAGCTCACCACCGGGGGGAAGGGCCGGCGCTAACTATGGCTACACCTTC.

There are a few counts of this clone. The rearrangement uses TRBV5-1 and TRBJ2-3; no definite D call. The CDR3 is 15 residues long. The germline V gene encodes CDR1 SGHRS and CDR2 YFSETQ. Trimming shortened V by 5 bases and J by 0 bases, and 13 bases separated the two germline ends. CDR3 nucleotides: TGCGCCAGCAGGGCCGGCCAACTAAGCACAGATACGCAGTATTTT. This translates into CASRAGQLSTDTQYF.

The chain has TRBV14 and TRBJ2-1; 7 nucleotides agree with TRBD1. Per the germline V gene, CDR1 is SGHDN and CDR2 is FVKESK. CDR3 length: 14 amino acids. Losses at the gene ends were 2 bases for V and 7 bases for J; bases not matched to a gene: 5. The CDR3 DNA sequence: TGTGCCAGCAGCCAATCTCAGGGGGTAAATGAGCAGTTCTTC. It encodes CASSQSQGVNEQFF.

This chain's CDR3 is CASSPWGQGDSPLHF. CDR3 in DNA: TGTGCCAGCAGTCCATGGGGACAGGGGGATTCACCCCTCCACTTT. V gene TRBV28 combines with J gene TRBJ1-6; TRBD1 matches at 11 bases. After removal of 5 bases from V and 8 bases from J, the junction contained 5 bases not matched to a gene. This CDR3 has 15 amino acids. The germline gives CDR1 MDHEN, CDR2 SYDVKM.

A single count supports this clone. The J gene is TRBJ2-5, the V gene TRBV18; D is perhaps TRBD1 (6 bases). The germline CDR1 and CDR2 sequences are KGHSH and LQKENI. The CDR3 loop spans 14 amino acids. V was pared by 2 bases and J by 1 base, with 8 bases between. DNA of the CDR3: TGTGCCAGCTCACCAACAGGGATCCAAGAGACCCAGTACTTC. Translation gives CASSPTGIQETQYF.

The chain carries TRBV9 and TRBJ1-2; D unclear. Germline CDR1 is SGDLS and CDR2 is YYNGEE. V lost 0 bases, J lost 4 bases, and 10 bases lay in between. The CDR3 is made up of 14 amino acids. The chain's CDR3 is CASSVGGAGYGYTF. The CDR3 region has the DNA TGTGCCAGCAGCGTAGGGGGAGCGGGCTATGGCTACACCTTC.

The chain is built from TRBV7-2 and TRBJ1-4; the D is unclear. V lost 1 base and J 8 bases, leaving 11 bases between the germline ends. This CDR3 is 14 amino acids long. Per the germline V gene, CDR1 is SGHTA and CDR2 is FQGNSA. CDR3 nucleotide sequence: TGTGCCAGCAGCTTAGTCCGGTCGCGGGAAAAACTGTTTTTT. Protein: CASSLVRSREKLFF.